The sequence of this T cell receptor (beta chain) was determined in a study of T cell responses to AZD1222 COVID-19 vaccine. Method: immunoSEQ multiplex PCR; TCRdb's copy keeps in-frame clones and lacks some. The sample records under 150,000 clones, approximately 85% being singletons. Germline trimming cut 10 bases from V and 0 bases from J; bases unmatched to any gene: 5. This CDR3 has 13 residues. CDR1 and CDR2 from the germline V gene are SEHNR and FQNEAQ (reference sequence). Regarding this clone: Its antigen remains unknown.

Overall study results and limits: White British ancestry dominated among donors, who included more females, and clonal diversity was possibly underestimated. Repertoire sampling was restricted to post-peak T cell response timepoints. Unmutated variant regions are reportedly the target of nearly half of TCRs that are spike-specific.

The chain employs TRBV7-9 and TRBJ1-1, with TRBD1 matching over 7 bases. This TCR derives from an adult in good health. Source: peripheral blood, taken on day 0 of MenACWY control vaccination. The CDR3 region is CAIDREMNTEAFF. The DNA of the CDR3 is TGTGCCATCGACAGGGAAATGAACACTGAAGCTTTCTTT.